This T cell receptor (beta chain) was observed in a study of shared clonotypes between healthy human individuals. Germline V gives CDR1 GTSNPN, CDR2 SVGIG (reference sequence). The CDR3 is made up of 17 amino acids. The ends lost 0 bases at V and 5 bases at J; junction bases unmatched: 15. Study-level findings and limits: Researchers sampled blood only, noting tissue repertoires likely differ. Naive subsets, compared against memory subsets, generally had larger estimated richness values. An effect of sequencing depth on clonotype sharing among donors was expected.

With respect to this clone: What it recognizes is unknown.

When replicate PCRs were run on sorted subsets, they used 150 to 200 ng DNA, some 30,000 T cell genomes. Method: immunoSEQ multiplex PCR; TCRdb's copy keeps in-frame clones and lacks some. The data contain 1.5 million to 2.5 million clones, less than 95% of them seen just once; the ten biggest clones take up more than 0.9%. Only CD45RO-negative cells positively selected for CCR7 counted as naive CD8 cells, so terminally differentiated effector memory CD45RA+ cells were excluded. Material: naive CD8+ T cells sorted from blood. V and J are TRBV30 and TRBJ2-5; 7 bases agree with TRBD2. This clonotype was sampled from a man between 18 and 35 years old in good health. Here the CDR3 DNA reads TGTGCCTGGAGTGTTCCGTTGAGCGGGGATCGACGGGAGACCCAGTACTTC. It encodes CAWSVPLSGDRRETQYF.